These T cell receptor beta chains were read from a single sample in a study of blood T cell repertoires in COVID-19. TCRdb's table, derived via immunoSEQ multiplex PCR, lists solely in-frame clones and lacks some. The table has 20,000 to 25,000 clones, roughly 90% seen once. Sequencing used peripheral blood. The receptors stem from a human donor in a cohort sampled during active COVID-19. The donor label of this sample is uncertain. CDR3s leave out the opening cysteine and the closing phenylalanine or tryptophan. Each record gives: CDR3 length, V gene, CDR3 protein.

length: 13; V: TRBV27; CDR3: ASSPRRQGAHGYT
length: 14; V: TRBV4-1; CDR3: ASSQEHGGSTDTQY
length: 12; V: TRBV5-1; CDR3: ASSLGTGEDEQY
length: 12; V: TRBV6-5; CDR3: ASKWSITYNEQF
length: 12; V: TRBV28; CDR3: ASSSYRVYQPQH
length: 13; V: TRBV6-6; CDR3: ASSYSQGLSYEQY
length: 10; V: TRBV6-1; CDR3: ASSEQGDTQY
length: 13; V: TRBV4-1; CDR3: ASSAGQEFTGELF
length: 13; V: TRBV6-5; CDR3: ASTTRQLSSYEQY
length: 12; V: TRBV3-1/TRBV3-2; CDR3: ASSRGHSSYEQY
length: 11; V: TRBV12-3/TRBV12-4; CDR3: ASSLYGANEQF
length: 17; V: TRBV9; CDR3: ASSVAPAGGAERYNEQF
length: 12; V: TRBV2; CDR3: ASTRGGFSYEQY
length: 12; V: TRBV5-1; CDR3: ASSPTGQAYEQY
length: 13; V: TRBV5-4; CDR3: ASSLASGRGYEQY
length: 13; V: TRBV6-1; CDR3: ASSEWSTGAYGYT
length: 14; V: TRBV3-1/TRBV3-2; CDR3: ASSQVFAGGNEKLF
length: 15; V: TRBV15; CDR3: ATSRGIGLAVYNEQF
length: 13; V: TRBV19; CDR3: ASGTLAGDTGELF
length: 13; V: TRBV2; CDR3: ASRRQGGGTGELF
length: 10; V: TRBV6-5; CDR3: ASRRGGHGEY
length: 12; V: TRBV7-9; CDR3: ASSLPGPGNEQF
length: 13; V: TRBV6-5; CDR3: ASIHRTGGFYEQY
length: 11; V: TRBV7-9; CDR3: ASSRRGLETQY
length: 13; V: TRBV18; CDR3: ASSPTGQGSYGYT
length: 13; V: TRBV5-1; CDR3: ASSLVPGQIGELF
length: 15; V: TRBV19; CDR3: ASSPFRGRGRDQPQH